What follows describes a single TCR beta chain. The entry originates in a study of blood T cell repertoires in COVID-19. Germline CDR1 LGHDT, CDR2 YNNKEL (reference sequence). The CDR3 length is 16 residues. The junction had 8 bases not matched to a gene; V was cut back by 1 base and J by 4 bases. Clones were read by immunoSEQ multiplex PCR, and TCRdb kept only the in-frame ones, dropping some. The sample lists 270,000 or so clones; 80% to 90% were seen once. This sequence originates from a woman aged 30 to 39 with COVID-19, enrolled during active disease. Sequencing used peripheral blood. The V gene is TRBV3-1 (or the pseudogene TRBV3-2), the J gene TRBJ2-5, with 8 bases aligning to TRBD1. The CDR3 region has the DNA TGTGCCAGCAGCCAAGGGGTCAGGGGGCTTCGAGAGACCCAGTACTTC. This sequence encodes CASSQGVRGLRETQYF.